This TCR beta chain comes out of a study of T-cell reconstitution after alpha-beta-depleted transplantation in children. This clonotype showed up just a few times. Germline CDR1 ENHRY, CDR2 SYGVKD. V lost 4 bases and J lost 7, with 14 bases in between. The CDR3 runs 13 residues. The authors prepared the TCRbeta library with unique molecular identifiers. TCRdb reanalysed the PCR reads using MiXCR and keeps one entry per CDR3 protein. The sample includes about 870,000 distinct CDR3 sequences, around 17% seen only once; the top ten take approximately 5%. The material was PBMCs, mostly from graft donor cells, obtained 360 days after TCRalphabeta/CD19-depleted stem cell transplant. This TCR was sampled from a male patient aged 10 to 17 who had a stem cell transplant for acute lymphoblastic leukemia, so the T cells may come from the graft donor. The V and J genes are TRBV10-3 and TRBJ2-7; possible D gene TRBD2, 5 bases. CDR3 sequence: CAISAPDRGEQYF. The CDR3 DNA reads as TGTGCCATCAGTGCCCCAGACCGAGGGGAGCAGTACTTC.